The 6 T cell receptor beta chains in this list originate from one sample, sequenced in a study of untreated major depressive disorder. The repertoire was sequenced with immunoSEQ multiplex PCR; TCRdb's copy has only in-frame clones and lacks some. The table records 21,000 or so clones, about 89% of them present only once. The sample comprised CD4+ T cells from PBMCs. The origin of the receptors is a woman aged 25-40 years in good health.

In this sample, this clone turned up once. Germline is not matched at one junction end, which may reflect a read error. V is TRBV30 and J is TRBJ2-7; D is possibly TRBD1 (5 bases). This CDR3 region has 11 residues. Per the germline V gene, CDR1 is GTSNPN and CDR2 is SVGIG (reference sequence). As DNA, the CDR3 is TGTGCCTGGAGTGTACCGAAGGGGATCCTGTTC. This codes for CAWSVPKGILF.

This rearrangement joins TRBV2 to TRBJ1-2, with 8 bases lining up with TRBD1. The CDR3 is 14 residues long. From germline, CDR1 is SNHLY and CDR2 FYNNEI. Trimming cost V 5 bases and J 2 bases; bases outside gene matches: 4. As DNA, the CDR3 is TGTGCCAGCAGTCGGACAGGGCTCAACTATGGCTACACCTTC. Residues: CASSRTGLNYGYTF. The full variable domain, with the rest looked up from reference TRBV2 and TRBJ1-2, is EPEVTQTPSHQVTQMGQEVILRCVPISNHLYFYWYRQILGQKVEFLVSFYNNEISEKSEIFDDQFSVERPDGSNFTLKIRSTKLEDSAMYFCASSRTGLNYGYTFGSGTRLTVV.

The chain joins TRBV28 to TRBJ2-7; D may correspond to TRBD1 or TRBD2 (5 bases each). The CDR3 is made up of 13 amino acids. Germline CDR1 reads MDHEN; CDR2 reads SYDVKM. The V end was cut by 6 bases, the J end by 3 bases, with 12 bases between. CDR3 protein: CASSPGRYYEQYF. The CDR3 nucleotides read TGTGCCAGCAGCCCGGGACGATACTACGAGCAGTACTTC. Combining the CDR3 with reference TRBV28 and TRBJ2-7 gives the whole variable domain DVKVTQSSRYLVKRTGEKVFLECVQDMDHENMFWYRQDPGLGLRLIYFSYDVKMKEKGDIPEGYSVSREKKERFSLILESASTNQTSMYLCASSPGRYYEQYFGPGTRLTVT.

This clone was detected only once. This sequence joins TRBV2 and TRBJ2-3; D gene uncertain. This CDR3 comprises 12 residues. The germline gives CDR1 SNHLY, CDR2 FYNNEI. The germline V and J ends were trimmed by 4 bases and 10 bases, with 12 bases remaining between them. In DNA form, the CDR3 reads TGTGCCAGCAGTGTTGGACCTGGCGCGCAGTATTTT. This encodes CASSVGPGAQYF. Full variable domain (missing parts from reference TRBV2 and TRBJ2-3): EPEVTQTPSHQVTQMGQEVILRCVPISNHLYFYWYRQILGQKVEFLVSFYNNEISEKSEIFDDQFSVERPDGSNFTLKIRSTKLEDSAMYFCASSVGPGAQYFGPGTRLTVL.

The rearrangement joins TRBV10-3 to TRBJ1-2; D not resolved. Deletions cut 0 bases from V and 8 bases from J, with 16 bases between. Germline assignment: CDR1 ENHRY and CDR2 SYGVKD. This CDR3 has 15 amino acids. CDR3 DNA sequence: TGTGCCATCAGTGAGTCATTGGTGGCGACCGGAGGCTACACCTTC. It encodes CAISESLVATGGYTF.

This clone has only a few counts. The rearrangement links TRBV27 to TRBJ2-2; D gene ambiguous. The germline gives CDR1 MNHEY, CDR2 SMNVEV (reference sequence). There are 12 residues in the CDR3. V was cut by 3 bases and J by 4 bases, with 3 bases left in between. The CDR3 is CASSFFTGELFF. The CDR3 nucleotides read TGTGCCAGCAGTTTCTTCACCGGGGAGCTGTTTTTT.